This T cell receptor beta chain was identified during a study of vaccination and CD4 T cells after COVID-19. CD4+ T cells that had been cultured provided DNA sequenced with the Oncomine TCR Beta short-read assay. TCRdb reprocessed the PCR reads via MiXCR and lists one record per CDR3 protein. The sample has 15,000 to 20,000 distinct CDR3 sequences, roughly 29% seen once; the top ten hold approximately 17%. This clonotype came up a few times. Antigen specificity is unknown. V was clipped by 6 bases and J by 2 bases, with 13 bases between them. This CDR3 comprises 14 residues. Germline CDR1 and CDR2: SGHVS and FQNEAQ. This sample's treatment: 10-day PBMC culture with coronavirus spike peptide pools or control peptides (ViraFEST assay).

Sequencing was done on a sample of cultured CD4+ T cells from blood. The chain uses TRBV7-8 and TRBJ1-2; D not resolved. The sequence was obtained from a human donor with COVID-19. The CDR3, as DNA: TGTGCCAGCAGACCTACTATAGGGAACTATGGCTACACCTTC. This codes for CASRPTIGNYGYTF.